The 10 T cell receptor beta chains below all came from one sample that was sequenced in a study of blood T cell repertoires in COVID-19 (dated by TCRdb to the early 2020s). The library relied on the immunoSEQ multiplex PCR assay. In TCRdb, the immuneACCESS table is reduced to in-frame sequences with V and J assigned. These tables do not hold every clone; where another copy was compared, an unresolved V gene accounts for under half, and the others remain unexplained. The sample contains 110,000 or so clones, around 87% of them found a single time. The leading ten clones occupy roughly 8% of the sample. Input material: peripheral blood. All receptors come from a human donor in a cohort sampled during active COVID-19.

V usage is TRBV7-2 and J usage is TRBJ2-7; TRBD2 aligns across 8 bases. This CDR3 spans 14 amino acids. Unmatched junction bases numbered 6, after V lost 1 base and J lost 7 bases. Germline CDR1 and CDR2: SGHTA and FQGNSA. The CDR3 sequence is CASSLGLATEEQYF. The CDR3 DNA is TGTGCCAGCAGCTTAGGACTAGCGACGGAGGAGCAGTACTTC.

In its sample, this clone was seen once. V and J are TRBV9 and TRBJ2-3, with 11 bases aligning to TRBD2. The germline CDR1 and CDR2 sequences are SGDLS and YYNGEE. There are 15 residues in the CDR3. Germline trimming cut 4 bases from V and 4 bases from J; bases unmatched to any gene: 5. CDR3 DNA sequence: TGTGCCAGCAGCTTTAGCGGGGGGGCTGCAGATACGCAGTATTTT. Amino acids: CASSFSGGAADTQYF. Supplemented by reference TRBV9 and TRBJ2-3, the full variable domain reads DSGVTQTPKHLITATGQRVTLRCSPRSGDLSVYWYQQSLDQGLQFLIQYYNGEERAKGNILERFSAQQFPDLHSELNLSSLELGDSALYFCASSFSGGAADTQYFGPGTRLTVL.

The rearrangement links TRBV28 to TRBJ1-6; 7 bases map to TRBD1. Germline V CDR1 and CDR2: MDHEN, SYDVKM. The CDR3 loop spans 14 amino acids. V trimming: 2 bases; J trimming: 10 bases; junction bases outside the gene matches: 5. CDR3 sequence: CASSLVTGVSPLHF. For the CDR3, the DNA is TGTGCCAGCAGTTTAGTCACAGGGGTCTCACCCCTCCACTTT.

V is TRBV6-1 and J is TRBJ2-1; a weak D match, TRBD2 (5 bases). CDR1 and CDR2 from the germline V gene are MNHNS and SASEGT. The CDR3 runs to 16 residues. The V end lost 7 bases, the J end lost 0 bases, and 16 bases lay between the germline ends. The CDR3 protein is CASTENGVSSYNEQFF. CDR3 nucleotide sequence: TGTGCCAGCACTGAGAACGGGGTTAGCTCCTACAATGAGCAGTTCTTC.

This chain connects TRBV7-8 to TRBJ1-3; 8 bases fit TRBD1. The CDR3 contains 17 residues. In germline, CDR1 is SGHVS, CDR2 FQNEAQ. The ends lost 3 bases at V and 0 bases at J; junction bases unmatched: 7. CDR3 in amino acids: CASSFRDRHSSGNTIYF. The CDR3 DNA sequence: TGTGCCAGCAGCTTCCGGGACAGGCATAGCTCTGGAAACACCATATATTTT. The whole variable domain, remainder taken from reference TRBV7-8 and TRBJ1-3, is GAGVSQSPRYKVAKRGQDVALRCDPISGHVSLFWYQQALGQGPEFLTYFQNEAQLDKSGLPSDRFFAERPEGSVSTLKIQRTQQEDSAVYLCASSFRDRHSSGNTIYFGEGSWLTVV.

The J gene is TRBJ2-1, the V gene TRBV29-1; D is possibly TRBD1 (5 bases). V gave up 0 bases and J gave up 6 bases, with 6 bases separating them. The CDR3 totals 12 residues. From germline, CDR1 is SQVTM and CDR2 ANQGSEA. DNA for the CDR3: TGCAGCGTTGAAGACAGGGTCAATGAGCAGTTCTTC. Protein product: CSVEDRVNEQFF.

This clone was counted only a few times. The chain carries TRBV5-1 and TRBJ1-2; a weak D match, TRBD1 (6 bases). V gave up 0 bases and J gave up 0 bases, with 9 bases separating them. CDR3 length equals 15 residues. The germline V gene has CDR1 SGHRS and CDR2 YFSETQ. For the CDR3, the DNA is TGCGCCAGCAGCTTGGATGGACAGTCTAACTATGGCTACACCTTC. Protein sequence: CASSLDGQSNYGYTF.

This chain's CDR3 is CASSTPGGNQPQHF. In DNA, the CDR3 is TGTGCCAGTAGTACGCCGGGAGGCAATCAGCCCCAGCATTTT. The V call is TRBV19, the J call TRBJ1-5; D is ambiguous. Trimming pared 4 bases from V and 2 bases from J, leaving 9 bases between. Germline V gene sequence: CDR1 LNHDA, CDR2 SQIVND (reference sequence). There are 14 residues in the CDR3.

J is TRBJ1-4 and V is TRBV27, with a possible D match to TRBD1 (5 bases). V lost 1 base and J 8 bases, leaving 17 bases between the germline ends. Germline CDR1 reads MNHEY; CDR2 reads SMNVEV (reference sequence). This CDR3 spans 16 amino acids. CDR3 DNA: TGTGCCAGCAGTTTATTCGGCCAGGGTTCGGCGGAAAAACTGTTTTTT. It yields the protein CASSLFGQGSAEKLFF.

This clone was seen once. The chain links TRBV19 to TRBJ2-4; TRBD2 matches at 8 bases. The germline CDR1 and CDR2 sequences are LNHDA and SQIVND (reference sequence). The V segment lost 2 bases and the J segment 2 bases; nucleotides outside the gene matches: 5. The CDR3 extends over 16 amino acids. The CDR3 DNA sequence: TGTGCCAGTAGTATAACCGGGAGGGCATCCAAAAACATTCAGTACTTC. Its protein is CASSITGRASKNIQYF.